Reported below is one T cell receptor beta chain. Profiling relied on immunoSEQ multiplex PCR, and the TCRdb table lists in-frame clones only, not all of them. Here the sample spans fewer than 60,000 clones, around four fifths being singletons. CDR1 and CDR2 (germline): SGHAT, FQNNGV. This CDR3 comprises 15 residues. The V end was cut by 3 bases, the J end by 4 bases, with 12 bases between. The sample belongs to a study of PD-L1 blockade in urothelial cancer. Stated time point: pretreatment peripheral blood. The sequencing used PBMCs, collected around atezolizumab (anti-PD-L1) treatment. The source is a man between 65 and 85 years old with urothelial cancer. This sequence joins TRBV11-2 and TRBJ2-2; a possible D gene is TRBD1 (5 bases). The DNA for the CDR3 is TGTGCCAGCAGCTTCTCTACAGGAATCACCGGGGAGCTGTTTTTT. This gives the protein CASSFSTGITGELFF. Full variable domain (missing parts from reference TRBV11-2 and TRBJ2-2): EAGVAQSPRYKIIEKRQSVAFWCNPISGHATLYWYQQILGQGPKLLIQFQNNGVVDDSQLPKDRFSAERLKGVDSTLKIQPAKLEDSAVYLCASSFSTGITGELFFGEGSRLTVL.